Each of the 26 T cell receptor beta chains below was sequenced from the same sample in a study of early stage breast cancer tumors. The protocol was immunoSEQ multiplex PCR, while the TCRdb copy is restricted to in-frame clones and leaves out a portion. The sample contains around 53,000 clones, around 90% of which appear only once. The sample was blood. The origin of the receptors is a person aged 70 to 79 with breast cancer.

The chain has TRBV15 and TRBJ1-4, with D unresolved. This CDR3 region has 16 residues. Germline V gene data show CDR1 as LNHNV and CDR2 as YYDKDF (reference sequence). V lost 1 base to trimming and J lost 5 bases, with 14 bases between them. In nucleotides, the CDR3 is TGTGCCACCAGCAGAGTTTACCCTGGAGACAATGAAAAACTGTTTTTT. Its protein product is CATSRVYPGDNEKLFF.

V and J are TRBV10-3 and TRBJ2-3; TRBD2 is a possible D gene (6 bases). Germline V CDR1 and CDR2: ENHRY, SYGVKD. The germline V and J ends were trimmed by 6 bases and 1 base, with 14 bases remaining between them. The CDR3 totals 15 residues. Written as DNA, the CDR3 is TGTGCCATCAGCGGGACTTGGGTCGGCACAGATACGCAGTATTTT. The encoded protein is CAISGTWVGTDTQYF.

J is TRBJ2-2 and V is TRBV12-2; no DNA check was done on the table's D call, TRBD2. TRBV12-2 is given as a pseudogene. The CDR3 has 16 residues. Written as DNA, the CDR3 is TGTGCAAGTCGCTTCCGGAGCCCCGCGAACACCGGGGAGCTGTTTTTT. Translated, it gives CASRFRSPANTGELFF.

The chain combines TRBV11-2 with TRBJ2-2; TRBD2 aligns across 13 bases. V was pared by 5 bases and J by 4 bases, with 4 bases of the junction left unmatched. CDR3 size: 16 residues. Germline V gene data show CDR1 as SGHAT and CDR2 as FQNNGV. CDR3 sequence: CASSPGLAGATGELFF. The CDR3 bases are TGTGCCAGCAGCCCTGGACTAGCGGGGGCCACCGGGGAGCTGTTTTTT.

The V and J genes are TRBV6-1 and TRBJ1-2, with 7 bases that match TRBD1. Losses at the gene ends were 0 bases for V and 2 bases for J; bases not matched to a gene: 6. This CDR3 has 16 residues. CDR1 and CDR2 from the germline V gene are MNHNS and SASEGT. The CDR3 bases are TGTGCCAGCAGTGAAGCGCTCACAGGGGCAAACTATGGCTACACCTTC. Translated: CASSEALTGANYGYTF.

The chain is built from TRBV5-8 and TRBJ2-3, with a tentative D call TRBD2 (5 bases). The CDR3 has 12 amino acids. Germline CDR1 reads SGHTS; CDR2 reads YDEGEE. V was shortened by 4 bases and J by 9 bases, with 12 bases between the two germline ends. The CDR3 DNA reads TGTGCCAGCAGCGTGAGGGTACAAACGCAGTATTTT. As protein: CASSVRVQTQYF.

The chain uses TRBV30 and TRBJ2-2; 10 bases are a match to TRBD2. The length of the CDR3 is 16 residues. The V gene's germline CDR1 is GTSNPN and CDR2 SVGIG (reference sequence). V shed 3 bases, J shed 1 base, and the junction held 5 bases outside the gene matches. CDR3 bases: TGTGCCTGGAGCCTACTAGCGGGACTGAACACCGGGGAGCTGTTTTTT. Residues: CAWSLLAGLNTGELFF. Drawing the rest from reference TRBV30 and TRBJ2-2, the complete variable domain is SQTIHQWPATLVQPVGSPLSLECTVEGTSNPNLYWYRQAAGRGLQLLFYSVGIGQISSEVPQNLSASRPQDRQFILSSKKLLLSDSGFYLCAWSLLAGLNTGELFFGEGSRLTVL.

This CDR3 reads CASSRDSGGADTQYF. The DNA for the CDR3 is TGTGCCAGCAGCAGAGACTCGGGAGGGGCAGATACGCAGTATTTT. This chain uses TRBV11-2 with TRBJ2-3, with 8 bases lining up with TRBD2. The CDR3 has 15 residues. Per germline, CDR1 SGHAT and CDR2 FQNNGV. Trimming took 5 bases from V and 4 from J; bases not matched to a gene: 8.

The chain has TRBV18 and TRBJ2-7; D is perhaps TRBD1 (6 bases). Germline CDR1 is KGHSH and CDR2 is LQKENI. The V gene lost 2 bases and the J gene lost 2 bases, with 10 bases spanning the gap. This CDR3 has 14 amino acids. In DNA, the CDR3 is TGTGCCAGCTCACCAAAGGACAGAGCCTACGAGCAGTACTTC. Its protein product is CASSPKDRAYEQYF.

The chain recombines TRBV9 with TRBJ1-1; 8 nucleotides align to TRBD1. V was clipped by 4 bases and J by 4 bases; unmatched bases: 6. In germline, CDR1 is SGDLS, CDR2 YYNGEE. This CDR3 region has 14 residues. DNA for the CDR3: TGTGCCAGCAGCCCCGGACAGGGTACCACTGAAGCTTTCTTT. Amino acid sequence: CASSPGQGTTEAFF.

This clone is a singleton in its sample. The gene calls are TRBV19 and TRBJ2-7, with D possibly being TRBD1 (6 bases). Germline CDR1 reads LNHDA; CDR2 reads SQIVND (reference sequence). Trimming left V 6 bases short and J 4 bases short, with 16 bases between. CDR3 length: 14 residues. The CDR3 DNA follows: TGTGCCAGTAGACCGGACAGATTTTCTTACGAGCAGTACTTC. Encoded protein: CASRPDRFSYEQYF.

The chain links TRBV10-2 to TRBJ1-2, with D possibly matching TRBD1 (5 bases). The CDR3 spans 14 residues. Looked up from germline, CDR1 is WSHSY and CDR2 is SAAADI. This CDR3 reads CDTGPPKANYGYTF. The CDR3 bases are TGCGATACAGGACCACCTAAAGCTAACTATGGCTACACCTTC.

V gene TRBV19 combines with J gene TRBJ2-4; 7 positions match TRBD2. Unmatched junction bases numbered 9, after V lost 3 bases and J lost 7 bases. The germline CDR1 and CDR2 sequences are LNHDA and SQIVND (reference sequence). The CDR3 totals 15 residues. CDR3 residues: CASSIGASGGNIQYF. CDR3 coding DNA: TGTGCCAGTAGTATTGGGGCTAGCGGTGGGAACATTCAGTACTTC.

V gene TRBV30 combines with J gene TRBJ1-6, with D uncertain. Deletions cut 2 bases from V and 8 bases from J, with 7 bases between. Looked up from germline, CDR1 is GTSNPN and CDR2 is SVGIG (reference sequence). The CDR3 runs to 12 residues. CDR3 in DNA: TGTGCCTGGAGTCCCGGAGATTCACCCCTCCACTTT. This encodes CAWSPGDSPLHF.

V gene TRBV6-6 combines with J gene TRBJ1-5; 7 bases line up with TRBD1. The V gene's germline CDR1 is MNHNY and CDR2 SVGAGI (reference sequence). Germline trimming cut 6 bases from V and 3 bases from J; bases unmatched to any gene: 8. The CDR3 sequence is 15 residues long. Written as DNA, the CDR3 is TGTGCCAGCAGCAGAGGGGGCGCTACCAATCAGCCCCAGCATTTT. This encodes CASSRGGATNQPQHF.

The chain uses TRBV19 and TRBJ1-2, with D maybe TRBD1 (6 bases). Germline-derived CDR1 and CDR2 are LNHDA and SQIVND (reference sequence). This CDR3 contains 12 residues. The V end lost 11 bases, the J end lost 6 bases, and 16 bases lay between the germline ends. The CDR3 nucleotides read TGTGCCGTCCGGGGAACAGGGCATGGCTACACCTTC. Its protein product is CAVRGTGHGYTF.

This clone occurred once. J is TRBJ2-1 and V is TRBV11-2; the D is unclear. CDR3 length equals 16 residues. Trimming took 6 bases from V and 5 from J, leaving 20 bases between them. Germline CDR1 and CDR2: SGHAT and FQNNGV. CDR3: CASSYATPVQDNEQFF. DNA of the CDR3: TGTGCCAGCAGTTACGCAACTCCCGTCCAAGACAATGAGCAGTTCTTC.

The rearrangement links TRBV5-4 to TRBJ2-7; D is undetermined. Trimming stripped 3 bases from V and 0 bases from J, with 10 bases between. From germline, CDR1 is SGHNT and CDR2 YYREEE (reference sequence). This CDR3 region has 14 residues. The CDR3 region has the DNA TGTGCCAGCAGCTCGCCTAAGAGCTCCTACGAGCAGTACTTC. It codes for CASSSPKSSYEQYF.

This clone was recorded only once. The chain has TRBV30 and TRBJ2-2; 7 positions match TRBD2. V dropped 4 bases and J dropped 5; count of bases not matched to a gene: 13. This CDR3 contains 16 residues. Germline assignment: CDR1 GTSNPN and CDR2 SVGIG (reference sequence). In DNA form, the CDR3 reads TGTGCCTGGATCGCTCGGCGGGAGAGATGGACCGGGGAGCTGTTTTTT. Protein: CAWIARRERWTGELFF.

The CDR3 sequence: CASGTNTHSNQPQHF. The CDR3 region has the DNA TGTGCCAGCGGGACAAACACTCATAGCAATCAGCCCCAGCATTTT. The chain has TRBV19 and TRBJ1-5, with D possibly matching TRBD1 (6 bases). In germline, CDR1 is LNHDA, CDR2 SQIVND (reference sequence). The V and J ends lost 9 bases and 0 bases respectively, with 15 bases between them. The CDR3 is 15 amino acids.

The rearrangement links TRBV30 to TRBJ1-5; D might be TRBD1 (5 bases). The germline CDR1 and CDR2 sequences are GTSNPN and SVGIG (reference sequence). This CDR3 has 12 amino acids. Trimming shortened V by 5 bases and J by 6 bases, and 11 bases separated the two germline ends. CDR3 sequence reads: CAWRAGPQPQHF. The CDR3 DNA follows: TGTGCCTGGCGCGCAGGGCCTCAGCCCCAGCATTTT.

The chain carries TRBV5-4 and TRBJ1-2; D gene uncertain. CDR1 and CDR2 (germline): SGHNT, YYREEE (reference sequence). The V end lost 6 bases, the J end lost 8 bases, and 11 bases lay between the germline ends. This CDR3 has 11 amino acids. CDR3 in DNA: TGTGCCAGCACCTGGGAGGGAGGCTACACCTTC. It codes for CASTWEGGYTF.

The chain couples TRBV11-2 to TRBJ1-1; D is undetermined. CDR3 length: 15 amino acids. The V gene's germline CDR1 is SGHAT and CDR2 FQNNGV. Between the trimmed V and J ends, which lost 1 base and 2 bases, there was a span of 11 bases. The CDR3 nucleotides read TGTGCCAGCAGCTTAGGTGGAGCGGGAAACACTGAAGCTTTCTTT. It encodes CASSLGGAGNTEAFF.

The V and J genes are TRBV19 and TRBJ1-5; possibly TRBD1 for D (6 bases). In germline, CDR1 is LNHDA, CDR2 SQIVND (reference sequence). Trimming left V 6 bases short and J 0 bases short, with 12 bases between. This CDR3 comprises 15 residues. CDR3 region: CASRWDKYSNQPQHF. CDR3 coding DNA: TGTGCCAGTAGGTGGGACAAGTATAGCAATCAGCCCCAGCATTTT.

The V and J genes are TRBV7-9 and TRBJ2-3; 8 bases align to TRBD2. Germline lookup yields CDR1 SEHNR and CDR2 FQNEAQ (reference sequence). This CDR3 is 15 amino acids long. V shed 4 bases and J 5 bases; nucleotides not matched to a gene: 8. CDR3: CASSSIAGTGDTQYF. The CDR3 DNA follows: TGTGCCAGCAGCTCTATAGCGGGGACGGGAGATACGCAGTATTTT.

The chain links TRBV7-2 to TRBJ2-2, with TRBD2 matching over 8 bases. Looked up from germline, CDR1 is SGHTA and CDR2 is FQGNSA. The CDR3 is 17 residues long. The V segment lost 6 bases and the J segment 3 bases; nucleotides outside the gene matches: 12. CDR3 sequence reads: CASSSSGGGVDTGELFF. CDR3 sequence (DNA): TGTGCCAGCAGTTCATCCGGGGGGGGTGTCGACACCGGGGAGCTGTTTTTT.